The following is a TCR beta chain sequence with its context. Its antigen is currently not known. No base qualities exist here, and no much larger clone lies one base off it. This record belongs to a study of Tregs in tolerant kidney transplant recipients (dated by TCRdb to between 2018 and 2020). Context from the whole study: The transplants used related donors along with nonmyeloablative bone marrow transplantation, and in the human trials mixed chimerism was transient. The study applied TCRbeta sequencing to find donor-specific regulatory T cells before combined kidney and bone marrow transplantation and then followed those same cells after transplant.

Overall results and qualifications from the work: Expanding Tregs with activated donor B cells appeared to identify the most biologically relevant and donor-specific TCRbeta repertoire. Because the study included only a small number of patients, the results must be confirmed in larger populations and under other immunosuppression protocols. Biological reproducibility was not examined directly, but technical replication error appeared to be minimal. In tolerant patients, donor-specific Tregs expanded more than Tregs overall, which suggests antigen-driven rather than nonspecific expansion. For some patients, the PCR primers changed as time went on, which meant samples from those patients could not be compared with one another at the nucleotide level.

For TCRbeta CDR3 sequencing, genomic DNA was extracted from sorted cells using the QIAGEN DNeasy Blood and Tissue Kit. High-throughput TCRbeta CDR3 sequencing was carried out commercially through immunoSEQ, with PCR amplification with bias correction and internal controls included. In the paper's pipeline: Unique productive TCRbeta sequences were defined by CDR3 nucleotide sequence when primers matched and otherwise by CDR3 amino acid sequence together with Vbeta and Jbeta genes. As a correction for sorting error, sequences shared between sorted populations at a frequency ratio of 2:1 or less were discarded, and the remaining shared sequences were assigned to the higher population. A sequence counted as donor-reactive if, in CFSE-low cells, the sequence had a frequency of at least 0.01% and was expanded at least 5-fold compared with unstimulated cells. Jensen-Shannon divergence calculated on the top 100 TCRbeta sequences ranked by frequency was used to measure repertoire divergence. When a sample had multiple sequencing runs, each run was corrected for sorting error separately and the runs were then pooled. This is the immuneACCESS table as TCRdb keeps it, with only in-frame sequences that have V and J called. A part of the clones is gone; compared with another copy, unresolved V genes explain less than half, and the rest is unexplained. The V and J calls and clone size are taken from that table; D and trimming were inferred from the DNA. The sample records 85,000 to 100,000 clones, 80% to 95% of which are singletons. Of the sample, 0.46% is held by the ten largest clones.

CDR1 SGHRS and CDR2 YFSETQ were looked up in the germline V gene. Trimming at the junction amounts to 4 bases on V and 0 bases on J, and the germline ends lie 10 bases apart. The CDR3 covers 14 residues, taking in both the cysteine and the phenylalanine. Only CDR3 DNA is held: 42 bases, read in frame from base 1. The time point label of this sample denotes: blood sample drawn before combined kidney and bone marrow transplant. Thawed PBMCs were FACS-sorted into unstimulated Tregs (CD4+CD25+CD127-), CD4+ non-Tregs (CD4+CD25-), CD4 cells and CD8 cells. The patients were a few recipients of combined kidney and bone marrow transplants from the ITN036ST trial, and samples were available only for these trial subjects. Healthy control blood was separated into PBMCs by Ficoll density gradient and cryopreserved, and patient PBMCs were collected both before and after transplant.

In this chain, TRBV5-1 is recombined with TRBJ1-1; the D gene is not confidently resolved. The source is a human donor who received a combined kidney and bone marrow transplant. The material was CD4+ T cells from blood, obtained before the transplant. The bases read TGCGCCAGCAGCACGGTGCGGCTGAACACTGAAGCTTTCTTT. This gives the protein CASSTVRLNTEAFF.